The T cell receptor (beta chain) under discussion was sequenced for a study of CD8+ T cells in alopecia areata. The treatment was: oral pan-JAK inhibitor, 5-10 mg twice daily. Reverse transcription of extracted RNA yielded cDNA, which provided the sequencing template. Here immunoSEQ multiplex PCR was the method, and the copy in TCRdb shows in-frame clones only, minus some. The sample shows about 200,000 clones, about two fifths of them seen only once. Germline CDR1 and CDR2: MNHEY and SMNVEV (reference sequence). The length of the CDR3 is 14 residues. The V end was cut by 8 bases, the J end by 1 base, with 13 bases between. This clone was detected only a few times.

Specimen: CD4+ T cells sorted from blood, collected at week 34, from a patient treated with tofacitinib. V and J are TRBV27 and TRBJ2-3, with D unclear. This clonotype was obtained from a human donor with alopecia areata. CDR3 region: CASRYTRRTDTQYF. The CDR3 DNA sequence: TGTGCCAGCCGATATACGCGGCGCACAGATACGCAGTATTTT.